This T cell receptor (beta chain) was found in a study of cytomegalovirus exposure and HLA in healthy donors. Use of 60 Vbeta and 13 Jbeta primers characterized the PCR. Sequencing used immunoSEQ multiplex PCR; TCRdb keeps in-frame clones, though not all of them. The listing records 150,000 to 200,000 clones. Study-wide findings and caveats: Some TCR beta chains (164 of them) were listed as cytomegalovirus-associated. In vitro assays verified that three CMV-associated chains recognized CMV antigens specifically.

The CDR3 has 13 amino acids. Germline V gene lookup returns CDR1 SEHNR and CDR2 FQNEAQ (reference sequence). V gave up 5 bases and J gave up 4 bases; unmatched junction bases: 3. On this clone: Its antigen remains unidentified.

The V and J genes are TRBV7-9 and TRBJ1-2, with 8 bases fitting TRBD1. Sequenced sample: PBMCs. The clonotype comes from a man aged 25-45 years in good health and CMV-seronegative. The CDR3 bases are TGTGCCAGCAGCCCAGGGGGCCTCTATGGCTACACCTTC. Translation gives CASSPGGLYGYTF. Using reference TRBV7-9 and TRBJ1-2 for the parts outside the CDR3, the full variable domain is DTGVSQNPRHKITKRGQNVTFRCDPISEHNRLYWYRQTLGQGPEFLTYFQNEAQLEKSRLLSDRFSAERPKGSFSTLEIQRTEQGDSAMYLCASSPGGLYGYTFGSGTRLTVV.